What follows are 20 T cell receptor beta chains derived from one specimen sequenced in a study of blood T cell repertoires in COVID-19. The protocol was immunoSEQ multiplex PCR, while the TCRdb copy is restricted to in-frame clones and leaves out a portion. This sample has more than 200,000 clones, with 87% found just once. The sequenced sample consisted of PBMCs or T cells enriched from blood (not recorded which). These TCRs come from a man aged 25 to 40 in a cohort exposed to, infected with or recovered from COVID-19 (not recorded which).

The chain employs TRBV28 and TRBJ1-4, with D uncertain. Germline values: CDR1 MDHEN, CDR2 SYDVKM. The CDR3 consists of 18 residues. With 7 bases removed from V and 8 bases from J, the gap between germline ends came to 29 bases. The CDR3 coding sequence is TGTGCCAGCAAGACTTTTGTCGGGCGGGCTCCCGACGGGGAAAAACTGTTTTTT. Translated: CASKTFVGRAPDGEKLFF.

This chain uses TRBV7-3 with TRBJ2-2, with D possibly being TRBD1 (5 bases). CDR1 is SGHTA, CDR2 FQGTGA, per germline. CDR3 length equals 14 residues. Trimming took off 6 bases at V and 3 bases at J, with 11 bases between the two ends. DNA for the CDR3: TGTGCCAGCAGACCTCAGGGTTACACCGGGGAGCTGTTTTTT. Translating gives CASRPQGYTGELFF.

The chain carries TRBV28 and TRBJ2-3, with 8 positions matching TRBD2. The CDR3 loop spans 15 amino acids. With 3 bases clipped from V and 6 bases from J, the junction kept 8 bases outside the gene matches. Germline values: CDR1 MDHEN, CDR2 SYDVKM. CDR3 sequence (DNA): TGTGCCAGCAGTTTCCAAGCGGGAGCCCGCGATACGCAGTATTTT. It encodes CASSFQAGARDTQYF.

The rearrangement uses TRBV7-2 and TRBJ2-1; 13 bases fit TRBD2. Losses at the gene ends were 3 bases for V and 10 bases for J; bases not matched to a gene: 15. This CDR3 is built from 18 residues. Germline lookup yields CDR1 SGHTA and CDR2 FQGNSA. In DNA, the CDR3 is TGTGCCAGCAGCTTCGCCCCCGGACTAGCGGGAGAAGTGGGGGAGCAGTTCTTC. It yields the protein CASSFAPGLAGEVGEQFF.

CDR3 DNA: TGTGCCAGCAGTTCCACCCCGGCAGATACGCAGTATTTT. Residues: CASSSTPADTQYF. V usage is TRBV6-5 and J usage is TRBJ2-3; no clear D. Germline CDR1 reads MNHEY; CDR2 reads SVGAGI. CDR3 length: 13 amino acids. Between the trimmed V and J ends, which lost 4 bases and 4 bases, there was a span of 9 bases.

This chain uses TRBV5-6 with TRBJ1-6, with 8 bases that match TRBD1. Germline V CDR1 and CDR2: SGHDT, YYEEEE. V was clipped by 0 bases and J by 10 bases; unmatched bases: 6. The CDR3 has 15 amino acids. The CDR3 nucleotides are TGTGCCAGCAGCTTGGCAGGGGGCGTGGGATCACCCCTCCACTTT. Translating gives CASSLAGGVGSPLHF.

This chain connects TRBV3-1 (or the pseudogene TRBV3-2) to TRBJ2-3, with 7 bases identical to TRBD2. CDR1 is LGHDT, CDR2 YNNKEL, per germline (reference sequence). The CDR3 covers 16 residues. With 1 base clipped from V and 6 bases from J, the junction kept 10 bases outside the gene matches. The CDR3 DNA reads TGTGCCAGCAGCCAAGGGGGAGCGGGACTAAGGGATACGCAGTATTTT. Translating it yields CASSQGGAGLRDTQYF.

Comments on this clone: One end of the junction varies from germline; a read error may be responsible. The same CDR3 also results from other DNA sequences found in this sample. The chain combines TRBV7-9 with TRBJ1-5; D perhaps matches TRBD1 (5 bases). This CDR3 is 15 amino acids long. Germline CDR1 reads SEHNR; CDR2 reads FQNEAQ (reference sequence). The CDR3 region is CASSLAGGRGQPQHF. In DNA, the CDR3 is TGTGCCAGCAGTTTAGCTGGGGGGAGGGGTCAGCCCCAGCATTTT. The complete variable domain, with remaining parts taken from reference TRBV7-9 and TRBJ1-5, reads DTGVSQNPRHKITKRGQNVTFRCDPISEHNRLYWYRQTLGQGPEFLTYFQNEAQLEKSRLLSDRFSAERPKGSFSTLEIQRTEQGDSAMYLCASSLAGGRGQPQHFGDGTRLSIL.

This rearrangement joins TRBV28 to TRBJ2-3; 9 nucleotides line up with TRBD2. The trim removed 6 bases at V and 5 bases at J, leaving 12 bases unmatched. Germline lookup yields CDR1 MDHEN and CDR2 SYDVKM. This CDR3 contains 16 residues. This chain's CDR3 is CASSRGGAGGEDTQYF. In DNA, the CDR3 is TGTGCCAGCAGCAGAGGAGGAGCGGGAGGAGAAGATACGCAGTATTTT.

This chain connects TRBV6-5 to TRBJ1-1; TRBD1 aligns across 7 bases. V dropped 6 bases and J dropped 5; count of bases not matched to a gene: 9. This CDR3 is 14 amino acids long. Looked up from germline, CDR1 is MNHEY and CDR2 is SVGAGI. The DNA for the CDR3 is TGTGCCAGCAGGGGGGCCAGGGGGAATACTGAAGCTTTCTTT. Translating gives CASRGARGNTEAFF.

For the CDR3, the DNA is TGTGCCAGCAGACGTCAAGGCCTGGAGAACGAGCAGTACTTC. It translates to CASRRQGLENEQYF. This rearrangement joins TRBV6-5 to TRBJ2-7; D unresolved. V gave up 6 bases and J gave up 5 bases, with 17 bases separating them. Germline loops: CDR1 MNHEY, CDR2 SVGAGI. The CDR3 totals 14 residues.

The V call is TRBV28, the J call TRBJ2-7; 9 bases match TRBD1. V was clipped by 8 bases and J by 2 bases; unmatched bases: 7. The CDR3 is 14 amino acids. From germline, CDR1 is MDHEN and CDR2 SYDVKM. The CDR3 nucleotides are TGTGCCAGCCGGGGAAGGGACAGGGCCTACGAGCAGTACTTC. Amino acids: CASRGRDRAYEQYF.

V gene TRBV2 combines with J gene TRBJ2-3; D perhaps matches TRBD2 (6 bases). Trimming cost V 10 bases and J 2 bases, with 16 bases left between them. CDR1 and CDR2 from the germline V gene are SNHLY and FYNNEI. This CDR3 is built from 14 residues. CDR3 sequence: CAIDGTPLTDTQYF. CDR3 bases: TGTGCCATCGACGGGACTCCGCTCACAGATACGCAGTATTTT. The complete variable domain, with remaining parts taken from reference TRBV2 and TRBJ2-3, reads EPEVTQTPSHQVTQMGQEVILRCVPISNHLYFYWYRQILGQKVEFLVSFYNNEISEKSEIFDDQFSVERPDGSNFTLKIRSTKLEDSAMYFCAIDGTPLTDTQYFGPGTRLTVL.

V gene TRBV3-1 (or the pseudogene TRBV3-2) combines with J gene TRBJ1-3; D may be TRBD1 (6 bases). Germline CDR1 LGHDT, CDR2 YNNKEL (reference sequence). V was shortened by 4 bases and J by 0 bases, with 19 bases between the two germline ends. The CDR3 length is 18 residues. The DNA of the CDR3 is TGTGCCAGCAGCCCGCTTCCGGCGGGGGCCAACTCTGGAAACACCATATATTTT. Protein product: CASSPLPAGANSGNTIYF.

The rearrangement uses TRBV11-2 and TRBJ2-3; 9 bases are a match to TRBD1. CDR1 is SGHAT and CDR2 is FQNNGV in the germline V gene. This CDR3 is built from 17 residues. V was clipped by 5 bases and J by 3 bases; unmatched bases: 12. CDR3 coding DNA: TGTGCCAGCAGCCTCTCACCGGGACAGGGCTTTACAGATACGCAGTATTTT. It translates to CASSLSPGQGFTDTQYF.

The chain is built from TRBV29-1 and TRBJ2-2, with D possibly TRBD2 on 5 matching bases. V was trimmed by 3 bases and J by 7 bases, leaving 15 bases between them. CDR1 is SQVTM, CDR2 ANQGSEA, per germline. This CDR3 comprises 14 residues. This CDR3 reads CSVDGGYGSGELFF. The CDR3 DNA follows: TGCAGCGTTGATGGAGGATACGGTAGCGGGGAGCTGTTTTTT.

The chain has TRBV29-1 and TRBJ1-1, with TRBD1 matching over 7 bases. In germline, CDR1 is SQVTM, CDR2 ANQGSEA. The CDR3 covers 13 residues. Trimming cost V 3 bases and J 1 base; bases outside gene matches: 2. The CDR3 loop reads CSVEGQKNTEAFF. The CDR3 nucleotides are TGCAGCGTTGAGGGACAGAAGAACACTGAAGCTTTCTTT.

J is TRBJ1-4 and V is TRBV5-5; D unresolved. The CDR3 sequence is 16 residues long. Per germline, CDR1 SGHKS and CDR2 YYEKEE (reference sequence). V lost 3 bases, J lost 0 bases, and 12 bases lay in between. The CDR3 DNA reads TGTGCCAGCAGCTCACTGGGCCTAACAACTAATGAAAAACTGTTTTTT. Protein: CASSSLGLTTNEKLFF.

CDR3: CASSPRLAGSSYEQYF. The CDR3 DNA reads as TGTGCCAGCAGTCCCCGACTAGCGGGCAGCTCCTACGAGCAGTACTTC. This chain uses TRBV28 with TRBJ2-7; 10 bases map to TRBD2. This CDR3 has 16 amino acids. Germline CDR1 MDHEN, CDR2 SYDVKM. V dropped 5 bases and J dropped 0; count of bases not matched to a gene: 7.

The rearrangement uses TRBV19 and TRBJ1-5, with TRBD1 identical over 11 bases. Germline loops: CDR1 LNHDA, CDR2 SQIVND (reference sequence). The V and J ends lost 9 bases and 2 bases, in that order; junction bases with no gene match: 6. The CDR3 extends over 15 amino acids. DNA for the CDR3: TGTGCCAGCCGGGACAGGGGGTCTGGCAATCAGCCCCAGCATTTT. Protein sequence: CASRDRGSGNQPQHF.